These 14 T cell receptor beta chains originate from one sample sequenced in a study of post-analysis software for immune sequencing data (dated by TCRdb to between 2015 and 2016). Antigens for these TCRs are unknown. Here is what the overall study found, with its caveats: A handful of TRBV segments, including TRBV5-6, TRBV5-1 and TRBV20-1, were significantly more frequent in patients than controls.

Library preparation employed PCR. Sequencing was performed on an Illumina HiSeq 2500. To reduce PCR and sequencing biases, unique molecular identifiers were incorporated into the TCR beta cDNA libraries. In-frame beta chains were kept once TCRdb had trimmed the public reads at Q25 with fastp and called clones with MiXCR. CDR3 protein sequences are deduplicated, and each keeps its most common genes and DNA. The sample profile shows about 460,000 distinct CDR3 sequences; approximately 45% of them were found once. The ten largest make up around 10% of the sample. Sample: blood. These TCRs come from a girl aged 5 to 17 with multiple sclerosis.

The chain joins TRBV29-1 to TRBJ2-3, with 9 bases identical to TRBD1. The length of the CDR3 is 15 residues. CDR1 is SQVTM, CDR2 ANQGSEA, per germline. The V segment lost 6 bases and the J segment 4 bases; nucleotides outside the gene matches: 11. The CDR3 spells CSVGLQGARSDTQYF. Written as DNA, the CDR3 is TGCAGCGTAGGCCTACAGGGGGCGCGTTCAGATACGCAGTATTTT.

The chain links TRBV19 to TRBJ1-5, with a weak D call TRBD1 (6 bases). V dropped 1 base and J dropped 3 bases, with 10 bases sitting between them. The germline gives CDR1 LNHDA, CDR2 SQIVND (reference sequence). CDR3 size: 15 residues. The CDR3 is CASSIGQAVNQPQHF. In DNA form, the CDR3 reads TGTGCCAGTAGTATAGGACAGGCCGTCAATCAGCCCCAGCATTTT.

There are a few counts of this clonotype. V gene TRBV15 combines with J gene TRBJ2-1; no clear D. CDR1 and CDR2 (germline): LNHNV, YYDKDF (reference sequence). CDR3 length: 13 residues. V lost 0 bases and J 9 bases, leaving 9 bases between the germline ends. CDR3 bases: TGTGCCACCAGCAGAGATCGAGCAGGTGAGCAGTTCTTC. Its protein product is CATSRDRAGEQFF.

This clonotype turned up a few times. The chain employs TRBV6-6 and TRBJ1-2; the D gene is possibly TRBD1 (6 bases). Germline assignment: CDR1 MNHNY and CDR2 SVGAGI (reference sequence). The CDR3 is made up of 14 amino acids. Trimming pared 0 bases from V and 4 bases from J, leaving 9 bases between. CDR3 in DNA: TGTGCCAGCAGTTACTCCGGGGGCACCTATGGCTACACCTTC. Protein: CASSYSGGTYGYTF.

The rearrangement links TRBV29-1 to TRBJ2-1, with D possibly being TRBD1 or TRBD2 (5 bases each). The CDR3 runs to 12 residues. The germline V gene has CDR1 SQVTM and CDR2 ANQGSEA. The germline V and J ends were trimmed by 8 bases and 8 bases, with 16 bases remaining between them. The CDR3 here is CSPGPMGDEQFF. The CDR3 DNA is TGCAGCCCGGGACCGATGGGCGATGAGCAGTTCTTC.

The chain couples TRBV7-2 to TRBJ2-7; D is perhaps TRBD2 (6 bases). The CDR3 extends over 16 amino acids. V was trimmed by 5 bases and J by 0 bases, leaving 17 bases between them. Germline CDR1 reads SGHTA; CDR2 reads FQGNSA. Here the CDR3 reads CASSARVSGLSYEQYF. Here the CDR3 DNA reads TGTGCCAGCAGCGCCCGGGTTAGCGGCCTCTCCTACGAGCAGTACTTC.

This clonotype was seen a few times. The genes are TRBV11-2 and TRBJ2-1; D call uncertain. Germline values: CDR1 SGHAT, CDR2 FQNNGV. The CDR3 extends over 12 amino acids. Trimming stripped 1 base from V and 7 bases from J, with 5 bases between. CDR3 region: CASSLGINEQFF. The CDR3 nucleotides are TGTGCCAGCAGCTTAGGTATAAATGAGCAGTTCTTC.

This clonotype has just a few counts. V and J are TRBV6-4 and TRBJ2-1; 8 nucleotides align to TRBD2. Germline V gives CDR1 MRHNA, CDR2 SNTAGT. V lost 4 bases, J lost 7 bases, and 12 bases stayed unmatched. This CDR3 has 16 amino acids. The CDR3 loop reads CASSAAAGLVSNEQFF. CDR3 in DNA: TGTGCCAGCAGTGCCGCCGCGGGACTAGTAAGTAATGAGCAGTTCTTC.

The V and J genes are TRBV20-1 and TRBJ1-5; D is uncertain. Germline loops: CDR1 DFQATT, CDR2 SNEGSKA (reference sequence). Trimming cost V 7 bases and J 0 bases, with 13 bases left between them. CDR3 length: 14 amino acids. CDR3 sequence: CSVADRFSNQPQHF. The DNA for the CDR3 is TGCAGTGTTGCCGACCGTTTTAGCAATCAGCCCCAGCATTTT.

CDR3 amino acids: CSVGGRQFYEQYF. The CDR3 nucleotides are TGCAGCGTGGGTGGAAGGCAGTTCTACGAGCAGTACTTC. The V call is TRBV29-1, the J call TRBJ2-7; D is uncertain. There are 13 residues in the CDR3. V was trimmed by 6 bases and J by 3 bases, leaving 15 bases between them. Germline-derived CDR1 and CDR2 are SQVTM and ANQGSEA.

This clonotype was counted only a few times. CDR3 nucleotide sequence: TGTGCCAGCAGCTTAACGGGGTCTCAGCCCCAGCATTTT. It translates to CASSLTGSQPQHF. The J gene is TRBJ1-5, the V gene TRBV7-2; no clear D. This CDR3 spans 13 amino acids. Germline assignment: CDR1 SGHTA and CDR2 FQGNSA. Trimming pared 2 bases from V and 6 bases from J, leaving 8 bases between. The full variable domain, rest sourced from reference TRBV7-2 and TRBJ1-5, is GAGVSQSPSNKVTEKGKDVELRCDPISGHTALYWYRQSLGQGLEFLIYFQGNSAPDKSGLPSDRFSAERTGGSVSTLTIQRTQQEDSAVYLCASSLTGSQPQHFGDGTRLSIL.

The V call is TRBV4-1, the J call TRBJ2-2, with unresolved D. V gave up 3 bases and J gave up 5 bases, with 19 bases separating them. The CDR3 contains 17 residues. The germline gives CDR1 MGHRA, CDR2 YSYEKL. The CDR3 is CASSQWPGPTFTGELFF. CDR3 DNA sequence: TGCGCCAGCAGCCAGTGGCCAGGACCAACGTTTACCGGGGAGCTGTTTTTT.

This clonotype was recorded a few times. The chain recombines TRBV2 with TRBJ2-1, with 9 nucleotides matching TRBD2. The CDR3 extends over 14 amino acids. Unmatched junction bases numbered 7, after V lost 8 bases and J lost 5 bases. CDR1 is SNHLY, CDR2 FYNNEI, per germline. The CDR3 loop is CASLSGRGNNEQFF. The DNA for the CDR3 is TGTGCCAGCCTTAGCGGGAGAGGGAACAATGAGCAGTTCTTC.

A word on this clonotype: The junction departs from germline at one end; a sequencing error may be responsible. The J gene is TRBJ2-5, the V gene TRBV24-1; a possible D gene is TRBD2 (6 bases). The CDR3 covers 14 residues. Germline values: CDR1 KGHDR, CDR2 SFDVKD. The CDR3 reads CATRDLSGAETQYF. CDR3 bases: TGTGCCACCAGGGATTTGTCGGGAGCAGAGACCCAGTACTTC.